This T cell receptor beta chain was recovered during a study of regulatory T cells in long-lasting Graves disease. CDR3 size: 14 residues. In germline, CDR1 is SNHLY, CDR2 FYNNEI. V lost 3 bases, J lost 11 bases, and 18 bases lay in between. The TCR beta library used iRepertoire HTBI primers with Arm-PCR amplification of CDR3. TCRdb re-analysed the multiplex PCR reads in MiXCR, keeping a single row per CDR3 protein. Of 400,000 or so distinct CDR3 sequences listed, more than 20% are singletons. The time point was: persistent/refractory GD, antithyroid drugs over 5 years with positive TRAb. Making the TCR library involved RNA that had been extracted from PBMCs.

This chain links TRBV2 with TRBJ2-3; no definite D call. The sequence came from a female donor with Graves disease. This specimen consisted of peripheral blood mononuclear cells (PBMCs), obtained when the disease was refractory, from a patient treated with antithyroid drugs. The CDR3 loop is CASSDARPPSVQYF. The CDR3, as DNA: TGTGCCAGCAGTGACGCTCGACCCCCTTCCGTGCAGTATTTT.